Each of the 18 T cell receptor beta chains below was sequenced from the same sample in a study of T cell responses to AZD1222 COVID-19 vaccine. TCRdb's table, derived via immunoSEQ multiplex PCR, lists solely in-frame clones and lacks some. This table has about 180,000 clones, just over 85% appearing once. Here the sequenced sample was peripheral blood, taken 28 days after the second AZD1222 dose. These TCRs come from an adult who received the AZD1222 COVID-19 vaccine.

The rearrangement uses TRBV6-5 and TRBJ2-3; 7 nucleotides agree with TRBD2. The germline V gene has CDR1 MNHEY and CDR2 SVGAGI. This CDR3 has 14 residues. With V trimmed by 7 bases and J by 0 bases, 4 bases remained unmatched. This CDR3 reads CASIPSGSTDTQYF. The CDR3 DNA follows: TGTGCCAGCATCCCTAGCGGCAGCACAGATACGCAGTATTTT.

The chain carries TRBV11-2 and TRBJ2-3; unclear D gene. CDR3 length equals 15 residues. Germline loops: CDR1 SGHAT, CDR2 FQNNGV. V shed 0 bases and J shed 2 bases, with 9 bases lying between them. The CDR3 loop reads CASSLEGEDTDTQYF. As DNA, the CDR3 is TGTGCCAGCAGCTTAGAAGGCGAAGACACAGATACGCAGTATTTT.

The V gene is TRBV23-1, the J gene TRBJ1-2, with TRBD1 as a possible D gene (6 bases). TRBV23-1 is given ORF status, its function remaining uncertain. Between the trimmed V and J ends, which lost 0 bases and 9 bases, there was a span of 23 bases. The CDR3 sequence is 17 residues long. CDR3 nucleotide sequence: TGCGCCAGCAGTCAATCTAACCAGGGACAAAAGACTGGGTGCTACACCTTC. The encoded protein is CASSQSNQGQKTGCYTF.

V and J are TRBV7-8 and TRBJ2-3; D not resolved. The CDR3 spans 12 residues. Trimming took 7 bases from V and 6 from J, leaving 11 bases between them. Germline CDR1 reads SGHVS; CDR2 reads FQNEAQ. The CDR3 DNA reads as TGTGCCAGCACCCGTCCCTTGGATACGCAGTATTTT. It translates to CASTRPLDTQYF.

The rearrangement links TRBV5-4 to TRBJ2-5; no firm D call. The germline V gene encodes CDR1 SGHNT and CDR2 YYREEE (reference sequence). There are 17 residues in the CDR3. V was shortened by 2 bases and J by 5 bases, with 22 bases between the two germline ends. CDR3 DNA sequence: TGTGCCAGCAGCTTAAAGGGCTCCCATGGAAGTCCCGAGACCCAGTACTTC. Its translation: CASSLKGSHGSPETQYF.

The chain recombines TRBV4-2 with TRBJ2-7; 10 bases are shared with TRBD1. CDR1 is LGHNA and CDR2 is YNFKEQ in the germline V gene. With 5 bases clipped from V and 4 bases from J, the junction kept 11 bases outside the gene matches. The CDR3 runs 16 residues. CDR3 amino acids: CASSETGQGDSYEQYF. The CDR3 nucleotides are TGTGCCAGCAGCGAGACTGGACAGGGGGACTCGTACGAGCAGTACTTC.

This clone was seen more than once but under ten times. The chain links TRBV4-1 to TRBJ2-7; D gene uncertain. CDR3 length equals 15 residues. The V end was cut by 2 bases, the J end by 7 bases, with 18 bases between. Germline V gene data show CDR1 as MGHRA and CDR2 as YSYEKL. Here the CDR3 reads CASSQQESPGREQYF. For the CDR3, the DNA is TGCGCCAGCAGCCAACAAGAGTCCCCCGGGCGAGAGCAGTACTTC.

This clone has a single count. CDR3 loop: CASSEIPGGKDEQFF. Written as DNA, the CDR3 is TGCGCCAGCAGTGAGATCCCGGGGGGTAAAGATGAGCAGTTCTTC. The chain uses TRBV10-2 and TRBJ2-1; 7 nucleotides line up with TRBD2. Looked up from germline, CDR1 is WSHSY and CDR2 is SAAADI. With V trimmed by 2 bases and J by 8 bases, 9 bases remained unmatched. CDR3 length equals 15 residues.

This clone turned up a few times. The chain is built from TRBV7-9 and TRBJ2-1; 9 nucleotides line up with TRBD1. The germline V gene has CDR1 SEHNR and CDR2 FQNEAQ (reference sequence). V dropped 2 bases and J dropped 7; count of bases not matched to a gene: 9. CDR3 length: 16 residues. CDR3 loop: CASSLLSGQGNNEQFF. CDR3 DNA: TGTGCCAGCAGCTTACTGTCTGGACAGGGGAATAATGAGCAGTTCTTC. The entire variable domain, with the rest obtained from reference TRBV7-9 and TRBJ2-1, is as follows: DTGVSQNPRHKITKRGQNVTFRCDPISEHNRLYWYRQTLGQGPEFLTYFQNEAQLEKSRLLSDRFSAERPKGSFSTLEIQRTEQGDSAMYLCASSLLSGQGNNEQFFGPGTRLTVL.

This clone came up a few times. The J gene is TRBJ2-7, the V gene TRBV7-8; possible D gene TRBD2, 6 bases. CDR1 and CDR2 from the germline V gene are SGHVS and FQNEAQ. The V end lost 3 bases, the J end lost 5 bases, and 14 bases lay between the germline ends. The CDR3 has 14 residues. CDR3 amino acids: CASSFLRGADEQYF. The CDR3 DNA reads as TGTGCCAGCAGCTTCCTGCGGGGTGCGGACGAGCAGTACTTC.

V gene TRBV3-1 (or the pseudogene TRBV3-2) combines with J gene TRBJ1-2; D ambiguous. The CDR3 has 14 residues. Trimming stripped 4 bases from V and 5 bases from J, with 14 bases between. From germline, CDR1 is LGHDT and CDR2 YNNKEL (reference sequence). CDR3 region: CASSRYRGTYGYTF. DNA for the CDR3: TGTGCCAGCAGCCGCTATCGGGGTACTTATGGCTACACCTTC.

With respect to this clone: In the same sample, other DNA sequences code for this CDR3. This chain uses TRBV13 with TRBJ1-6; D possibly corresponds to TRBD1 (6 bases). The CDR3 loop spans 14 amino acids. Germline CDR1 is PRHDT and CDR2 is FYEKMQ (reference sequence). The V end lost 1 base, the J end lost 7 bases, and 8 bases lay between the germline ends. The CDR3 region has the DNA TGTGCCAGCAGCTTAGAGGGGGGGAATTCACCCCTCCACTTT. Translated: CASSLEGGNSPLHF.

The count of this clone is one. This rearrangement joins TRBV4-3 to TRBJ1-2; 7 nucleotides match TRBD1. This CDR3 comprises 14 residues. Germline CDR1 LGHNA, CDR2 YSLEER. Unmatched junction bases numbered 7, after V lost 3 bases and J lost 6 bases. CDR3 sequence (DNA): TGCGCCAGCAGCCATCTAACAGGGGAAGATGGCTACACCTTC. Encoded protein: CASSHLTGEDGYTF.

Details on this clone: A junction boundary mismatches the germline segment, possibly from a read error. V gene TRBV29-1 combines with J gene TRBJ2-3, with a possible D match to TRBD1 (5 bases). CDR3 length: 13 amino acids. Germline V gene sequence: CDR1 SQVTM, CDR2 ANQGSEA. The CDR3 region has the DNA TGCAGCGCTGAAAGGGGAATAACAGATACGCAGTATTTT. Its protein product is CSAERGITDTQYF.

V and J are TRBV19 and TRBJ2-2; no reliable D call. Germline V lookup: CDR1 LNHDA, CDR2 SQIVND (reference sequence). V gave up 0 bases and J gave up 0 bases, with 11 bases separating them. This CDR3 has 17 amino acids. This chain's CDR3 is CASSIDPRLTNTGELFF. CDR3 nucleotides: TGTGCCAGTAGTATAGATCCTAGGCTGACGAACACCGGGGAGCTGTTTTTT.

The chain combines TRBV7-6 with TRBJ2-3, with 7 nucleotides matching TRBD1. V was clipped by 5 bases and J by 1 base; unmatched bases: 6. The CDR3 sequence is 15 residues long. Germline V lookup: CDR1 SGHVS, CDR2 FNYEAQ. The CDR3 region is CASSRTGSGTDTQYF. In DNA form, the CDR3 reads TGTGCCAGCAGCAGGACAGGCTCCGGCACAGATACGCAGTATTTT.

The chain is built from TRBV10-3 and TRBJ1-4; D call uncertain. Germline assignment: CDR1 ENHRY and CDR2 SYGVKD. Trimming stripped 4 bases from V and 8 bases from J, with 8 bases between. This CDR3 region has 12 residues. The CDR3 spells CAISAYAEKLFF. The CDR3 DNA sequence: TGTGCCATCAGTGCGTATGCGGAAAAACTGTTTTTT.

The CDR3 here is CASRQEPYSNQPQHF. The DNA for the CDR3 is TGTGCCAGCAGGCAGGAACCTTATAGCAATCAGCCCCAGCATTTT. The J gene is TRBJ1-5, the V gene TRBV6-5; D gene uncertain. Germline V CDR1 and CDR2: MNHEY, SVGAGI. Trimming cost V 6 bases and J 0 bases, with 12 bases left between them. The CDR3 sequence is 15 residues long.